This T cell receptor beta chain emerged from a study of T cells after yellow fever vaccination. The CDR3 covers 16 residues. Study-wide points: Researchers noted that a small share of clonotypes showed up in both CD4 and CD8 compartments.

Each CDR3 protein is one row after TCRdb ran MiXCR on the 5' RACE reads. The repertoire holds around 250,000 distinct CDR3 sequences, with about 7.1% as singletons. For this clonotype: As yet, its antigen is unknown.

Sequenced material: CD4+ T cells sorted from PBMCs, taken 15 days after the yellow fever booster vaccination. The sequence was collected from a man aged 25-45 years who received the YFV17D yellow fever vaccine. This chain connects TRBV12-2 to TRBJ1-5. TRBV12-2 corresponds to a pseudogene. Here the CDR3 reads CASRLAKGNIDQPQHF. CDR3 nucleotides: TGTGCAAGTCGCTTAGCGAAAGGCAACATAGATCAGCCCCAGCATTTT.